The 28 T cell receptor beta chains below were found in one sample sequenced in a study of a mutant IDH1 vaccine in newly diagnosed glioma. These receptors' targets are unknown. Time point reported: week 47, end of study. Each dose delivered 300 ug of mutant IDH1 20-mer peptide subcutaneously with imiquimod. Clones were sequenced by immunoSEQ multiplex PCR, and TCRdb holds only the in-frame ones, with some missing. The table includes fewer than 95,000 clones, 81% detected once. The sample was PBMCs, taken from a glioma patient whose treatment included an IDH1 peptide vaccine. These receptors were collected from a man in his forties with glioma.

The genes are TRBV27 and TRBJ1-4; D unresolved. Germline V lookup: CDR1 MNHEY, CDR2 SMNVEV (reference sequence). Trimming shortened V by 2 bases and J by 6 bases, and 10 bases separated the two germline ends. There are 14 residues in the CDR3. Here the CDR3 reads CASSLLGIDEKLFF. CDR3 bases: TGTGCCAGCAGTTTACTGGGTATTGATGAAAAACTGTTTTTT.

The chain is built from TRBV5-1 and TRBJ1-5; 7 bases map to TRBD1. The CDR3 extends over 14 amino acids. With V trimmed by 0 bases and J by 4 bases, 1 base remained unmatched. Germline V gene sequence: CDR1 SGHRS, CDR2 YFSETQ. For the CDR3, the DNA is TGCGCCAGCAGCTTGGAACAGGGGAATCAGCCCCAGCATTTT. Protein sequence: CASSLEQGNQPQHF.

This chain joins TRBV19 and TRBJ2-3; 12 bases fit TRBD2. Germline CDR1 reads LNHDA; CDR2 reads SQIVND (reference sequence). J was trimmed by 4 bases and V by 5 bases; bases with no gene match: 10. The CDR3 has 17 amino acids. The CDR3 DNA is TGTGCCAGTAGTTACTCCGGACTAGCGGGAACCGCAGATACGCAGTATTTT. Its translation is CASSYSGLAGTADTQYF.

The chain links TRBV27 to TRBJ2-3; 9 bases fit TRBD2. Germline trimming cut 3 bases from V and 0 bases from J; bases unmatched to any gene: 1. The CDR3 extends over 15 amino acids. Germline assignment: CDR1 MNHEY and CDR2 SMNVEV (reference sequence). The CDR3 sequence: CASSFLAGSTDTQYF. CDR3 DNA sequence: TGTGCCAGCAGTTTCCTAGCGGGGAGCACAGATACGCAGTATTTT.

The chain recombines TRBV7-2 with TRBJ2-1; TRBD2 might be the D (5 bases). The CDR3 consists of 15 residues. From germline, CDR1 is SGHTA and CDR2 FQGNSA. Trimming removed 5 bases from V and 1 base from J, with 12 bases in between. DNA for the CDR3: TGTGCCAGCAGCCGACTGGGCGGGTCCTACAATGAGCAGTTCTTC. This codes for CASSRLGGSYNEQFF.

The chain joins TRBV4-1 to TRBJ2-4; possibly TRBD1 for D (7 bases). There are 18 residues in the CDR3. With 4 bases removed from V and 1 base from J, the gap between germline ends came to 20 bases. Germline CDR1 is MGHRA and CDR2 is YSYEKL. The CDR3 DNA reads as TGCGCCAGCAGCCCCCAGGGGGGATCGGGGGTGGCCAAAAACATTCAGTACTTC. Encoded protein: CASSPQGGSGVAKNIQYF.

The V gene is TRBV19, the J gene TRBJ1-1, with no clear D. Germline CDR1 and CDR2: LNHDA and SQIVND (reference sequence). V dropped 5 bases and J dropped 2 bases, with 12 bases sitting between them. CDR3 length: 14 residues. CDR3 in amino acids: CASSPGRGNTEAFF. Written as DNA, the CDR3 is TGTGCCAGTAGTCCCGGACGGGGAAACACTGAAGCTTTCTTT.

The chain has TRBV7-9 and TRBJ2-5; TRBD2 matches 9 bases. The end of the DNA aligns better with TRBJ2-7, so the J call may be wrong. Germline CDR1 is SEHNR and CDR2 is FQNEAQ (reference sequence). The CDR3 is made up of 15 amino acids. The CDR3 DNA is TGTGCCAGCAGCCCGACTAGCGGATCGACCTACGAGCAGTACTTC. Its protein product is CASSPTSGSTYEQYF.

The chain links TRBV6-4 to TRBJ1-6, with D perhaps matching TRBD1 (6 bases). This CDR3 is 17 amino acids long. Germline V CDR1 and CDR2: MRHNA, SNTAGT. V gave up 3 bases and J gave up 0 bases, with 12 bases separating them. The CDR3 DNA follows: TGTGCCAGCAGTGAGAGGGGGTATAGCTCCTATAATTCACCCCTCCACTTT. Amino acids: CASSERGYSSYNSPLHF.

This clone appeared a single time. The chain employs TRBV5-1 and TRBJ2-4; possibly TRBD2 for D (7 bases). Deletions cut 0 bases from V and 3 bases from J, with 10 bases between. This CDR3 is built from 15 residues. Per the germline V gene, CDR1 is SGHRS and CDR2 is YFSETQ. The CDR3 nucleotides read TGCGCCAGCAGCTTGGCAGGGGAGGGCAAAAACATTCAGTACTTC. Translation: CASSLAGEGKNIQYF. Using reference TRBV5-1 and TRBJ2-4 for the parts outside the CDR3, the full variable domain is KAGVTQTPRYLIKTRGQQVTLSCSPISGHRSVSWYQQTPGQGLQFLFEYFSETQRNKGNFPGRFSGRQFSNSRSEMNVSTLELGDSALYLCASSLAGEGKNIQYFGAGTRLSVL.

This sequence joins TRBV30 and TRBJ2-1; no clear D. The germline V gene has CDR1 GTSNPN and CDR2 SVGIG (reference sequence). V was trimmed by 7 bases and J by 7 bases, leaving 8 bases between them. The CDR3 sequence is 10 residues long. Here the CDR3 reads CAFGLNEQFF. The CDR3 region has the DNA TGTGCCTTTGGTTTGAATGAGCAGTTCTTC.

This clone was seen only once. The V gene is TRBV7-8, the J gene TRBJ2-3; 10 bases are a match to TRBD2. Germline CDR1 reads SGHVS; CDR2 reads FQNEAQ. The CDR3 spans 17 residues. The J segment lost 4 bases and the V segment lost 3 bases, leaving 10 bases of the junction unmatched. In DNA form, the CDR3 reads TGTGCCAGCAGCTTTGGTCTAGCGGGGGTTTCTTCAGATACGCAGTATTTT. Its protein is CASSFGLAGVSSDTQYF.

The chain has TRBV6-5 and TRBJ2-7, with TRBD1 identical over 8 bases. J lost 3 bases, V lost 5 bases, and 6 bases had no gene match. The germline CDR1 and CDR2 sequences are MNHEY and SVGAGI. The CDR3 is 14 residues long. CDR3 region: CASSPRTGNYEQYF. In DNA, the CDR3 is TGTGCCAGCAGTCCCCGGACAGGGAACTACGAGCAGTACTTC.

The chain employs TRBV6-6 and TRBJ2-7; 8 bases line up with TRBD2. The CDR3 spans 13 residues. Germline-derived CDR1 and CDR2 are MNHNY and SVGAGI (reference sequence). Trimming cost V 6 bases and J 6 bases; bases outside gene matches: 7. CDR3: CASRASGTSEQYF. The CDR3 DNA sequence: TGTGCCAGCAGGGCCTCAGGGACTAGCGAGCAGTACTTC.

CDR3 in amino acids: CASSREETQYF. CDR3 sequence (DNA): TGTGCCAGCAGCAGAGAAGAGACCCAGTACTTC. This chain connects TRBV9 to TRBJ2-5, with unresolved D. Germline values: CDR1 SGDLS, CDR2 YYNGEE. The CDR3 has 11 residues. V was clipped by 4 bases and J by 3 bases, with 4 bases between them.

The chain combines TRBV7-2 with TRBJ2-1; 8 bases agree with TRBD2. Germline V gives CDR1 SGHTA, CDR2 FQGNSA. The CDR3 runs to 16 residues. Trimming took 1 base from V and 3 from J; bases not matched to a gene: 5. CDR3 amino acids: CASSLVSGGSYNEQFF. In nucleotides, the CDR3 is TGTGCCAGCAGCTTAGTTTCGGGAGGGAGCTACAATGAGCAGTTCTTC.

The chain uses TRBV2 and TRBJ2-3; either TRBD1 or TRBD2 may fit D (5 bases each). The germline CDR1 and CDR2 sequences are SNHLY and FYNNEI. The CDR3 totals 14 residues. The V end lost 10 bases, the J end lost 4 bases, and 18 bases lay between the germline ends. CDR3 in amino acids: CATQRGPDADTQYF. The CDR3 DNA is TGTGCCACACAGAGGGGCCCTGACGCAGATACGCAGTATTTT. Full variable domain (outside the CDR3, taken from reference TRBV2 and TRBJ2-3): EPEVTQTPSHQVTQMGQEVILRCVPISNHLYFYWYRQILGQKVEFLVSFYNNEISEKSEIFDDQFSVERPDGSNFTLKIRSTKLEDSAMYFCATQRGPDADTQYFGPGTRLTVL.

This chain joins TRBV4-1 and TRBJ1-1; tentatively, D is TRBD1 (6 bases). Germline loops: CDR1 MGHRA, CDR2 YSYEKL. The CDR3 consists of 14 residues. With 6 bases removed from V and 6 bases from J, the gap between germline ends came to 17 bases. CDR3 in amino acids: CASSRWDTRPEAFF. Written as DNA, the CDR3 is TGCGCCAGCAGTAGATGGGACACCCGTCCTGAAGCTTTCTTT.

The chain carries TRBV6-6 and TRBJ2-2; 8 nucleotides match TRBD1. The V gene's germline CDR1 is MNHNY and CDR2 SVGAGI (reference sequence). The CDR3 runs 16 residues. With V trimmed by 6 bases and J by 0 bases, 6 bases remained unmatched. CDR3 residues: CASSRGQGSNTGELFF. CDR3 nucleotides: TGTGCCAGCAGCCGCGGACAGGGATCGAACACCGGGGAGCTGTTTTTT.

The V gene is TRBV2, the J gene TRBJ2-3; TRBD1 aligns across 9 bases. V gave up 7 bases and J gave up 0 bases; unmatched junction bases: 5. Germline CDR1 is SNHLY and CDR2 is FYNNEI. The CDR3 is 15 residues long. The CDR3 bases are TGTGCCAGCACCAAGGGACAGGGAAGCACAGATACGCAGTATTTT. Its protein product is CASTKGQGSTDTQYF. Combining the CDR3 with reference TRBV2 and TRBJ2-3 gives the whole variable domain EPEVTQTPSHQVTQMGQEVILRCVPISNHLYFYWYRQILGQKVEFLVSFYNNEISEKSEIFDDQFSVERPDGSNFTLKIRSTKLEDSAMYFCASTKGQGSTDTQYFGPGTRLTVL.

A single count supports this clone. The chain links TRBV6-9 to TRBJ2-7; D might be TRBD2 (7 bases). CDR1 and CDR2 from the germline V gene are MNHGY and SVAAGI. Trimming removed 6 bases from V and 0 bases from J, with 18 bases in between. CDR3 length: 16 residues. The CDR3 reads CASSDGGGPVSYEQYF. CDR3 coding DNA: TGTGCCAGCAGCGATGGGGGGGGGCCCGTCTCCTACGAGCAGTACTTC.

Turning to this clone: Other DNA sequences in this sample translate to the same CDR3. The V call is TRBV19, the J call TRBJ2-5; D is unresolved. Germline CDR1 reads LNHDA; CDR2 reads SQIVND (reference sequence). The CDR3 totals 13 residues. The ends were cut back, 0 bases at V and 3 bases at J, with 5 bases in the middle. DNA for the CDR3: TGTGCCAGTAGTATAGATGGAGAAGAGACCCAGTACTTC. This encodes CASSIDGEETQYF. The entire variable domain, with the rest obtained from reference TRBV19 and TRBJ2-5, is as follows: DGGITQSPKYLFRKEGQNVTLSCEQNLNHDAMYWYRQDPGQGLRLIYYSQIVNDFQKGDIAEGYSVSREKKESFPLTVTSAQKNPTAFYLCASSIDGEETQYFGPGTRLLVL.

This clone was observed a few times. The chain carries TRBV5-1 and TRBJ2-1; perhaps D is TRBD1 or TRBD2 (5 bases each). CDR3 length: 19 amino acids. V lost 0 bases and J lost 7, with 26 bases in between. Germline V gives CDR1 SGHRS, CDR2 YFSETQ. The CDR3 spells CASSLEAGPDGWGRNEQFF. CDR3 bases: TGCGCCAGCAGCTTGGAGGCAGGGCCTGACGGTTGGGGACGGAATGAGCAGTTCTTC.

This clone was observed a handful of times. The chain is built from TRBV5-1 and TRBJ1-1; tentatively, D is TRBD1 (5 bases). Trimming pared 0 bases from V and 2 bases from J, leaving 11 bases between. Germline-derived CDR1 and CDR2 are SGHRS and YFSETQ. The CDR3 length is 15 residues. CDR3 in amino acids: CASSLDQGYNTEAFF. As DNA, the CDR3 is TGCGCCAGCAGCTTGGATCAGGGCTACAACACTGAAGCTTTCTTT.

CDR3: CASSALNPEWFF. The CDR3, as DNA: TGTGCCAGCAGTGCCTTAAATCCAGAGTGGTTCTTC. The genes are TRBV6-1 and TRBJ2-1; D is ambiguous. The germline V and J ends were trimmed by 4 bases and 15 bases, with 16 bases remaining between them. Per germline, CDR1 MNHNS and CDR2 SASEGT. The CDR3 is 12 amino acids.

The V gene is TRBV15, the J gene TRBJ2-5; D might be TRBD2 (5 bases). V was shortened by 4 bases and J by 8 bases, with 11 bases between the two germline ends. Germline lookup yields CDR1 LNHNV and CDR2 YYDKDF (reference sequence). The CDR3 has 12 residues. CDR3 residues: CATSKLDETQYF. The DNA for the CDR3 is TGTGCCACCAGCAAACTAGACGAAACCCAGTACTTC.

The chain links TRBV4-2 to TRBJ2-1; D is undetermined. CDR3 size: 14 residues. The V end lost 3 bases, the J end lost 12 bases, and 18 bases lay between the germline ends. CDR1 and CDR2 from the germline V gene are LGHNA and YNFKEQ. CDR3 loop: CASSQPPDGTRQFF. CDR3 DNA: TGTGCCAGCAGCCAGCCCCCGGACGGAACGCGGCAGTTCTTC.

The chain carries TRBV4-3 and TRBJ2-1; no definite D call. The CDR3 length is 17 residues. The germline gives CDR1 LGHNA, CDR2 YSLEER. Between the trimmed V and J ends, which lost 0 bases and 0 bases, there was a span of 12 bases. This CDR3 is CASSQDQRLFSYNEQFF. CDR3 in DNA: TGCGCCAGCAGCCAAGATCAGCGACTCTTCTCCTACAATGAGCAGTTCTTC.